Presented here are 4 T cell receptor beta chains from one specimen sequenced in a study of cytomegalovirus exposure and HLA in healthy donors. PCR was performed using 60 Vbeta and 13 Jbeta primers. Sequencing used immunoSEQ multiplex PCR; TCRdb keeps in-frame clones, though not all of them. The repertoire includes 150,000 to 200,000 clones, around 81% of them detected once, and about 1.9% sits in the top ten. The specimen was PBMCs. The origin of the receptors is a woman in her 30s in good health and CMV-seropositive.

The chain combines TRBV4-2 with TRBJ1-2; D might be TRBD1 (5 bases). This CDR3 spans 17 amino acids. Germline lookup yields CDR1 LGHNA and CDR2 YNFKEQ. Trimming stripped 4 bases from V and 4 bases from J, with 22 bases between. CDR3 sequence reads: CASSRNLGAEASYGYTF. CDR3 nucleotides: TGTGCCAGCAGCCGCAACCTTGGGGCAGAGGCCTCCTATGGCTACACCTTC.

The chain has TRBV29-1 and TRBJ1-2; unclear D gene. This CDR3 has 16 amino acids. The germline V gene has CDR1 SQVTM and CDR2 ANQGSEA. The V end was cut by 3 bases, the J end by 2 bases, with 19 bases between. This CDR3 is CSVEERRGPLNYGYTF. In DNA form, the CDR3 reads TGCAGCGTTGAGGAACGACGAGGGCCTCTCAACTATGGCTACACCTTC.

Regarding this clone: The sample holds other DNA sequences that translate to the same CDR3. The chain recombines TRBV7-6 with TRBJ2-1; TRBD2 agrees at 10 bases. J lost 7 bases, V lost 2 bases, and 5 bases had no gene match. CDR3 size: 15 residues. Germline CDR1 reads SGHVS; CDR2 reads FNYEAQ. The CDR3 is CASSLSLAGVNEQFF. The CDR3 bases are TGTGCCAGCAGCTTATCGCTAGCGGGAGTGAATGAGCAGTTCTTC.

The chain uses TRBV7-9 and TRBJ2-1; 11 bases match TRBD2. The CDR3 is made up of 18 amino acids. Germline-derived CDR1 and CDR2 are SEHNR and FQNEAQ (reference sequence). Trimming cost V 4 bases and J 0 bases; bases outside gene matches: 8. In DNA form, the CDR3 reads TGTGCCAGCAGCTCAGTTGGGACTAGCGGAAGCTCCTACAATGAGCAGTTCTTC. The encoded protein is CASSSVGTSGSSYNEQFF.